This T cell receptor beta chain was sequenced in a study of T cells expressing NK-cell markers. Turning to the study itself: The study drew TCR beta repertoires from sorted CD3+CD56+NKG2C+, CD3+CD56+NKG2C- and CD3+CD56-NKG2C+ T cells. Seropositivity for HCMV was found in seven of the eight sequenced donors, with one seronegative.

TCRdb re-called the 5' RACE reads; every CDR3 protein appears as one record, without DNA. The table lists approximately 440,000 distinct CDR3 sequences, with 1.4% to 1.5% in the top ten. CDR3 size: 14 residues. Germline loops: CDR1 MNHNS, CDR2 SASEGT. The sequence derives from a woman aged 50 to 60 in good health. The chain has TRBV6-1 and TRBJ2-2; with no DNA, the TCRdb D assignment of TRBD1 cannot be verified. The sample was blood T cells: a sorted CD56 or NKG2C T cell subset, CD4+ or CD8+ T cells, or bulk PBMC T cells (not recorded which). The CDR3 protein is CASSPGDKAGELFF.